This TCR beta chain was observed in a study of cytomegalovirus exposure and HLA in healthy donors. Broader study findings: Most TCRs appeared rarely, but some public TCRs recurred in many donors. The study labeled 150 to 200 TCR beta chains cytomegalovirus-associated. Analyzed later, most CMV-associated TCR beta chains appeared HLA-restricted.

PCR was performed using 60 Vbeta and 13 Jbeta primers. This table comes from immunoSEQ multiplex PCR, and its TCRdb copy is limited to in-frame clones, with some not included. This table holds over 50,000 clones, about three quarters found once. With respect to this clone: Its antigen remains unidentified.

In germline, CDR1 is MDHEN, CDR2 SYDVKM. Trimming cost V 7 bases and J 5 bases; bases outside gene matches: 15. The CDR3 loop spans 17 amino acids. The V call is TRBV28, the J call TRBJ2-7; 12 bases are a match to TRBD1. The sequencing sample was made of PBMCs. This clonotype was sampled from a female donor in good health and CMV-seronegative. The CDR3 coding sequence is TGTGCCAGCAAAACCCTGGGACAGGGGGCTACCGTGGACGAGCAGTACTTC. Translating gives CASKTLGQGATVDEQYF.